These 9 T cell receptor beta chains share one sample of origin, sequenced in a study of OX40 agonist ivuxolimab in advanced cancers. Sequenced by immunoSEQ multiplex PCR; TCRdb stores in-frame clones only, minus some. The sample holds roughly 30,000 clones; over 80% are singletons and the top ten take more than 4.5%. The sequenced sample was CD4+ or CD8+ T cells sorted from blood, obtained in a trial of the OX40 agonist ivuxolimab. The receptors come from an adult with an advanced solid tumor such as melanoma, head and neck, liver or kidney cancer.

V usage is TRBV29-1 and J usage is TRBJ2-1; 11 bases are shared with TRBD2. The CDR3 length is 15 residues. Germline V lookup: CDR1 SQVTM, CDR2 ANQGSEA. V shed 0 bases and J 5 bases; nucleotides not matched to a gene: 3. CDR3 sequence: CSVEDPGLADNEQFF. DNA of the CDR3: TGCAGCGTTGAAGACCCGGGACTAGCGGACAATGAGCAGTTCTTC.

The chain has TRBV11-2 and TRBJ2-3, with 12 positions matching TRBD2. Germline V gene lookup returns CDR1 SGHAT and CDR2 FQNNGV. With 1 base clipped from V and 2 bases from J, the junction kept 7 bases outside the gene matches. The CDR3 runs 18 residues. For the CDR3, the DNA is TGTGCCAGCAGCTTAGTTCCCCGACTAGCGGGGGACACAGATACGCAGTATTTT. Its translation is CASSLVPRLAGDTDTQYF. The variable domain in full, completed from reference TRBV11-2 and TRBJ2-3, reads EAGVAQSPRYKIIEKRQSVAFWCNPISGHATLYWYQQILGQGPKLLIQFQNNGVVDDSQLPKDRFSAERLKGVDSTLKIQPAKLEDSAVYLCASSLVPRLAGDTDTQYFGPGTRLTVL.

This chain joins TRBV7-8 and TRBJ1-4, with unresolved D. This CDR3 is built from 15 residues. CDR1 SGHVS and CDR2 FQNEAQ come from the germline V gene. The V and J ends lost 2 bases and 0 bases respectively, with 7 bases between them. CDR3 nucleotides: TGTGCCAGCAGCTTAATAGCTGCAACTAATGAAAAACTGTTTTTT. Encoded protein: CASSLIAATNEKLFF.

J is TRBJ2-7 and V is TRBV7-8; D is ambiguous. V lost 5 bases to trimming and J lost 7 bases, with 9 bases between them. This CDR3 comprises 11 residues. The germline V gene has CDR1 SGHVS and CDR2 FQNEAQ. CDR3 sequence reads: CASSLTSEQYF. CDR3 DNA: TGTGCCAGCAGCCTCACCTCGGAGCAGTACTTC.

The chain combines TRBV7-9 with TRBJ1-4; D remains ambiguous. The length of the CDR3 is 12 residues. V dropped 7 bases and J dropped 7 bases, with 10 bases sitting between them. Germline V gene data show CDR1 as SEHNR and CDR2 as FQNEAQ (reference sequence). The CDR3 sequence is CASTRPGEKLFF. The CDR3 DNA is TGTGCCAGCACCCGGCCAGGTGAAAAACTGTTTTTT.

The chain links TRBV9 to TRBJ1-5, with D maybe TRBD1 (5 bases). The germline V and J ends were trimmed by 0 bases and 5 bases, with 12 bases remaining between them. Germline V gives CDR1 SGDLS, CDR2 YYNGEE. The CDR3 has 15 residues. The CDR3 DNA follows: TGTGCCAGCAGCGTAGCGGGAGGGGACCATCAGCCCCAGCATTTT. It encodes CASSVAGGDHQPQHF.

Points on this clone: With a much larger clone just one base away, this may be a read error. This sample includes further DNA sequences coding for the same CDR3. The V and J genes are TRBV27 and TRBJ2-7, with D perhaps matching TRBD1 or TRBD2 (5 bases each). Germline V gene data show CDR1 as MNHEY and CDR2 as SMNVEV (reference sequence). V lost 1 base and J 5 bases, leaving 6 bases between the germline ends. The length of the CDR3 is 12 residues. CDR3 in amino acids: CASSLLGDEQYF. In DNA form, the CDR3 reads TGTGCCAGCAGTTTATTGGGGGACGAGCAGTACTTC.

The genes are TRBV5-3 and TRBJ1-1, with TRBD1 matching 7 bases. TRBV5-3 is flagged as an ORF with uncertain function. The CDR3 has 15 residues. CDR3 amino acids: CAWVGPGQESTEAFF. CDR3 nucleotides: TGTGCTTGGGTGGGGCCCGGACAGGAGAGCACTGAAGCTTTCTTT.

The chain is built from TRBV4-1 and TRBJ1-2; D is perhaps TRBD1 (5 bases). This CDR3 region has 15 residues. Germline V lookup: CDR1 MGHRA, CDR2 YSYEKL. Trimming pared 4 bases from V and 4 bases from J, leaving 16 bases between. In DNA form, the CDR3 reads TGCGCCAGCAGCCCAAAATCCGGGACGTCCTATGGCTACACCTTC. This codes for CASSPKSGTSYGYTF.